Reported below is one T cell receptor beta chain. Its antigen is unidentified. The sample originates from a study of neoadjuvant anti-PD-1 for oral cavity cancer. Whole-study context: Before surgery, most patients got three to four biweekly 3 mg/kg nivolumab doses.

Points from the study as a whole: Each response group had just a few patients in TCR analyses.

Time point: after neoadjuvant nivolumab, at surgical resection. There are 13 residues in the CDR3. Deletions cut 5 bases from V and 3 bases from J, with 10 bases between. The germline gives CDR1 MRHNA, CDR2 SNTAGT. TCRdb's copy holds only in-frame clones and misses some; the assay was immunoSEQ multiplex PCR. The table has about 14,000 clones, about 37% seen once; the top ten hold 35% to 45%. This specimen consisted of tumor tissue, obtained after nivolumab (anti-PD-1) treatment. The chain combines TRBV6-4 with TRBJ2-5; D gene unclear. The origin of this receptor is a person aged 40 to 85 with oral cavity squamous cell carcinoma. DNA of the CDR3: TGTGCCAGCAGTCTGGGGTTCGAAGAGACCCAGTACTTC. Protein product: CASSLGFEETQYF.